This T cell receptor (beta chain) appears in the sequencing data of a study of neurological immune-mediated disorders. This clonotype occurred many times. MiXCR, applied by TCRdb to the 5' RACE reads, yields one record per CDR3 protein. Of about 44,000 distinct CDR3 sequences in the sample, 20% to 25% were seen once. The time point here: technical triplicate 3. The sequence came from a man in his 60s with HTLV-1-associated myelopathy (HAM/TSP). Sequencing was done on a sample of PBMCs.

CDR3 nucleotides: TGTGCCAGCAGCCAGGGACAGGGCCTGACTGCCTACGAGCAGTACTTC. Residues: CASSQGQGLTAYEQYF. The rearrangement links TRBV4-2 to TRBJ2-7; 9 bases map to TRBD1. The CDR3 covers 16 residues. Germline V lookup: CDR1 LGHNA, CDR2 YNFKEQ. Trimming at V came to 3 bases and at J to 2 bases, leaving 8 bases not matched to a gene.